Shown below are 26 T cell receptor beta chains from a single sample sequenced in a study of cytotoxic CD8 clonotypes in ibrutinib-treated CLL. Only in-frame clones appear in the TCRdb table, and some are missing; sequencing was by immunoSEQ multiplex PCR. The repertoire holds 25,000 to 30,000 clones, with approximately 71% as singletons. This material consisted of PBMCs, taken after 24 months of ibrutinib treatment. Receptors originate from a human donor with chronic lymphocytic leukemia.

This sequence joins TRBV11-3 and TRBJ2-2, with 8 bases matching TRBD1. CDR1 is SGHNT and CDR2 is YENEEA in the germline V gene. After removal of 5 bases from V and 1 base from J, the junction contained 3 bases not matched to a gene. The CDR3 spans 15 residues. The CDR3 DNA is TGTGCCAGCAGCCTTGGACAGGGGAACACCGGGGAGCTGTTTTTT. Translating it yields CASSLGQGNTGELFF.

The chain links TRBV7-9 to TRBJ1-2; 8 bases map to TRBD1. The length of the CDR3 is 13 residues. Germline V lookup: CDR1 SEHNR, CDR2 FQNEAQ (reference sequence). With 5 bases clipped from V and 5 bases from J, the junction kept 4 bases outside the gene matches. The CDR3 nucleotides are TGTGCCAGCAGCCCACAGGGGGGTTATGGCTACACCTTC. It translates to CASSPQGGYGYTF.

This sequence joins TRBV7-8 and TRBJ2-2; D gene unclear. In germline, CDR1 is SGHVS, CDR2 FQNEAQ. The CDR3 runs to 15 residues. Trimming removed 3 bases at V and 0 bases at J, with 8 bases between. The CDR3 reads CASSFTRSNTGELFF. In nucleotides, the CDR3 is TGTGCCAGCAGCTTTACCAGGTCGAACACCGGGGAGCTGTTTTTT.

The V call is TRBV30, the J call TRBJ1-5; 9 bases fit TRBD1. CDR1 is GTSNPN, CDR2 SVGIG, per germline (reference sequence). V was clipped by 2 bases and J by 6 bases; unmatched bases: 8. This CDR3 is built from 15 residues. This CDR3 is CAWSFSWDRAQPQHF. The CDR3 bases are TGTGCCTGGAGTTTCTCCTGGGACAGGGCTCAGCCCCAGCATTTT.

CDR3 sequence reads: CSASGGLASTDTQYF. CDR3 nucleotides: TGCAGCGCCTCGGGAGGACTAGCGAGCACAGATACGCAGTATTTT. The gene calls are TRBV29-1 and TRBJ2-3; 9 bases map to TRBD2. Germline V gives CDR1 SQVTM, CDR2 ANQGSEA. Trimming removed 7 bases from V and 0 bases from J; junction bases left unmatched: 8. This CDR3 is 15 amino acids long.

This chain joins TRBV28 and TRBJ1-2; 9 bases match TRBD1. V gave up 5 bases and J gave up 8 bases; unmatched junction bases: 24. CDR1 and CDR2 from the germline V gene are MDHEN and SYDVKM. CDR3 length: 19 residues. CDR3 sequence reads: CASSLMGGGQGFLGGGYTF. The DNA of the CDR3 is TGTGCCAGCAGTCTCATGGGTGGGGGACAGGGCTTCTTGGGAGGAGGCTACACCTTC.

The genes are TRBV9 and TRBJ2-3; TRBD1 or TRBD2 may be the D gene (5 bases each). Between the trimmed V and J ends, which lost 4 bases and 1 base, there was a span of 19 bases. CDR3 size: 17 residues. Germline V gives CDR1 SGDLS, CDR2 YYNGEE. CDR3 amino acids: CASSPGGGTRGTDTQYF. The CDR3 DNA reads TGTGCCAGCAGCCCCGGTGGGGGAACTAGGGGCACAGATACGCAGTATTTT. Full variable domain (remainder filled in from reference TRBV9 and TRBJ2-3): DSGVTQTPKHLITATGQRVTLRCSPRSGDLSVYWYQQSLDQGLQFLIQYYNGEERAKGNILERFSAQQFPDLHSELNLSSLELGDSALYFCASSPGGGTRGTDTQYFGPGTRLTVL.

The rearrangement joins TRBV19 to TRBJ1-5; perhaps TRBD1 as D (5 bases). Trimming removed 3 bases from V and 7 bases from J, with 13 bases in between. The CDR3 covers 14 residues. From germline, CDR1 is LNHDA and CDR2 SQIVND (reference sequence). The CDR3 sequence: CASSISGQRQPQHF. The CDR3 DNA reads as TGTGCCAGTAGTATTTCAGGGCAGAGGCAGCCCCAGCATTTT. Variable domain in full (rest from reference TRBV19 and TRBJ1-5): DGGITQSPKYLFRKEGQNVTLSCEQNLNHDAMYWYRQDPGQGLRLIYYSQIVNDFQKGDIAEGYSVSREKKESFPLTVTSAQKNPTAFYLCASSISGQRQPQHFGDGTRLSIL.

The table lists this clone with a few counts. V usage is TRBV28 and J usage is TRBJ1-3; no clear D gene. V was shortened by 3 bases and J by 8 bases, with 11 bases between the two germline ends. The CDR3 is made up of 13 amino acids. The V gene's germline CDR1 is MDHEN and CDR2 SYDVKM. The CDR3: CASSFGVRDTIYF. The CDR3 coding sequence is TGTGCCAGCAGTTTTGGGGTGCGGGACACCATATATTTT.

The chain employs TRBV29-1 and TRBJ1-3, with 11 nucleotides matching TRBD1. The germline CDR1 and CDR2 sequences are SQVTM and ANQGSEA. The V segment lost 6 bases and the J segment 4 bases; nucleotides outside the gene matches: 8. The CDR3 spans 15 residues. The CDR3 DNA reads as TGCAGCGTCGAGGGACAGGGGGGTTCCGGAAACACCATATATTTT. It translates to CSVEGQGGSGNTIYF. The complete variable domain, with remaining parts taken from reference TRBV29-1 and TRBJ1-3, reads SAVISQKPSRDICQRGTSLTIQCQVDSQVTMMFWYRQQPGQSLTLIATANQGSEATYESGFVIDKFPISRPNLTFSTLTVSNMSPEDSSIYLCSVEGQGGSGNTIYFGEGSWLTVV.

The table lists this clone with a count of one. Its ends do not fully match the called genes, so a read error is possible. The CDR3 sequence: CASSLGRGGQTDTQYF. The DNA for the CDR3 is TGTGCTAGCAGCTTAGGTAGGGGGGGGCAGACAGATACGCAGTATTTT. The rearrangement joins TRBV7-7 to TRBJ2-3, with a possible D match to TRBD2 (7 bases). Germline V gene data show CDR1 as SSHAT and CDR2 as FNYEAQ (reference sequence). This CDR3 spans 16 amino acids.

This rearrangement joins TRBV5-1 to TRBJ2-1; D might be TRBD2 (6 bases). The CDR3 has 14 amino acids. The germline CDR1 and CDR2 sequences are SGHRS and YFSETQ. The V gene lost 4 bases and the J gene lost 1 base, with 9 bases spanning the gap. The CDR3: CASSTGLSYNEQFF. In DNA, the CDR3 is TGCGCCAGCAGCACGGGACTGTCCTACAATGAGCAGTTCTTC. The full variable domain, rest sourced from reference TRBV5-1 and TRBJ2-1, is KAGVTQTPRYLIKTRGQQVTLSCSPISGHRSVSWYQQTPGQGLQFLFEYFSETQRNKGNFPGRFSGRQFSNSRSEMNVSTLELGDSALYLCASSTGLSYNEQFFGPGTRLTVL.

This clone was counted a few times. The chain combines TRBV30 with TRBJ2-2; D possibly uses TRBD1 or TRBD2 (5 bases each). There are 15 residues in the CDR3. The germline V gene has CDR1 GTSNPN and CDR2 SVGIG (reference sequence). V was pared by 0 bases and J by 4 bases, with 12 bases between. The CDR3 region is CAWSVEGRRTGELFF. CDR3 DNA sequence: TGTGCCTGGAGTGTAGAGGGACGTCGCACCGGGGAGCTGTTTTTT.

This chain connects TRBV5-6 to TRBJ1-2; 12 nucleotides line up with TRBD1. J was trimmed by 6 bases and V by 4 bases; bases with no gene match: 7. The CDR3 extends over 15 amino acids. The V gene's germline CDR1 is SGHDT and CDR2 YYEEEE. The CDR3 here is CASSPRDRGRDGYTF. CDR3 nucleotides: TGTGCCAGCAGCCCTCGGGACAGGGGGCGGGATGGCTACACCTTC.

The CDR3: CASSLDSAYGYTF. The CDR3, as DNA: TGTGCCAGCAGCTTAGACTCAGCCTATGGCTACACCTTC. The V call is TRBV7-2, the J call TRBJ1-2; D ambiguous. CDR3 length: 13 amino acids. Germline V gene sequence: CDR1 SGHTA, CDR2 FQGNSA. Trimming pared 1 base from V and 4 bases from J, leaving 7 bases between. Using reference TRBV7-2 and TRBJ1-2 for the parts outside the CDR3, the full variable domain is GAGVSQSPSNKVTEKGKDVELRCDPISGHTALYWYRQSLGQGLEFLIYFQGNSAPDKSGLPSDRFSAERTGGSVSTLTIQRTQQEDSAVYLCASSLDSAYGYTFGSGTRLTVV.

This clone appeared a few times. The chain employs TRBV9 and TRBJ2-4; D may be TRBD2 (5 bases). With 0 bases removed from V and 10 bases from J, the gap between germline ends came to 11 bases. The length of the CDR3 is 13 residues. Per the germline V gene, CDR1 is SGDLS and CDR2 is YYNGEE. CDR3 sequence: CASSVEEATIQYF. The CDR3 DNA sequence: TGTGCCAGCAGCGTAGAGGAGGCTACTATTCAGTACTTC.

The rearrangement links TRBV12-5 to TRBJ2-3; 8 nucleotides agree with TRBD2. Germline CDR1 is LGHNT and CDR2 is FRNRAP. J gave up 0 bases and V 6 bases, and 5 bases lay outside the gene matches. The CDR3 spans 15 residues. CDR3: CASGRAGDSTDTQYF. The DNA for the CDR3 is TGTGCTAGTGGGCGAGCGGGGGATAGCACAGATACGCAGTATTTT.

This CDR3 is CASSPTDRGLQPQHF. CDR3 DNA sequence: TGTGCCAGCAGCCCAACGGACAGGGGGCTTCAGCCCCAGCATTTT. The genes are TRBV7-8 and TRBJ1-5; TRBD1 matches 11 bases. This CDR3 spans 15 amino acids. Germline trimming cut 5 bases from V and 6 bases from J; bases unmatched to any gene: 6. Germline V gene lookup returns CDR1 SGHVS and CDR2 FQNEAQ.

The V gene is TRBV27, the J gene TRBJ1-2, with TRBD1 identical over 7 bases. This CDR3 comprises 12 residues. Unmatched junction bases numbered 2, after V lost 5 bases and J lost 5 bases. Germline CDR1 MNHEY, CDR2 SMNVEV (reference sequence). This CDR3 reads CASSQQGYGYTF. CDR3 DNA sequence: TGTGCCAGCAGTCAACAGGGGTATGGCTACACCTTC.

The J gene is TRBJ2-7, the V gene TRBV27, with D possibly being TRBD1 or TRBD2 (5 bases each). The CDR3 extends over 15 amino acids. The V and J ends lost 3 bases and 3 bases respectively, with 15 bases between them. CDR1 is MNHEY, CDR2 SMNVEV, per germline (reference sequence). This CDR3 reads CASSFGDGTVYEQYF. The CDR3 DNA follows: TGTGCCAGCAGTTTCGGGGATGGGACGGTCTACGAGCAGTACTTC.

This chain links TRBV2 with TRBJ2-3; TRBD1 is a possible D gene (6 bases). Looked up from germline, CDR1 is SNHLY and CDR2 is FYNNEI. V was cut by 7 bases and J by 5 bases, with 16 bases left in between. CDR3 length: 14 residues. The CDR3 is CASTPIRGIDTQYF. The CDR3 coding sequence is TGTGCCAGCACCCCGATCAGGGGTATAGATACGCAGTATTTT. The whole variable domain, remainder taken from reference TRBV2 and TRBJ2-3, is EPEVTQTPSHQVTQMGQEVILRCVPISNHLYFYWYRQILGQKVEFLVSFYNNEISEKSEIFDDQFSVERPDGSNFTLKIRSTKLEDSAMYFCASTPIRGIDTQYFGPGTRLTVL.

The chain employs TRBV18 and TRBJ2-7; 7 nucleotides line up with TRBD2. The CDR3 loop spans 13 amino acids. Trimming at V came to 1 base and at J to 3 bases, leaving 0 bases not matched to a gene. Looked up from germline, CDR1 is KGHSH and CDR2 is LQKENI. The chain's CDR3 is CASSPRGGYEQYF. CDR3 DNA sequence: TGTGCCAGCTCACCACGGGGGGGCTACGAGCAGTACTTC.

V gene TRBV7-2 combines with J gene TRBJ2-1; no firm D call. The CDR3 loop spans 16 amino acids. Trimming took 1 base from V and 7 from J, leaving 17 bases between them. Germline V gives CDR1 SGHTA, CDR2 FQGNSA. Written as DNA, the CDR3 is TGTGCCAGCAGCTTAGACTCCCCACTTTTGGGTAATGAGCAGTTCTTC. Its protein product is CASSLDSPLLGNEQFF. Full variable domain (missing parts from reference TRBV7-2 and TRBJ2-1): GAGVSQSPSNKVTEKGKDVELRCDPISGHTALYWYRQSLGQGLEFLIYFQGNSAPDKSGLPSDRFSAERTGGSVSTLTIQRTQQEDSAVYLCASSLDSPLLGNEQFFGPGTRLTVL.

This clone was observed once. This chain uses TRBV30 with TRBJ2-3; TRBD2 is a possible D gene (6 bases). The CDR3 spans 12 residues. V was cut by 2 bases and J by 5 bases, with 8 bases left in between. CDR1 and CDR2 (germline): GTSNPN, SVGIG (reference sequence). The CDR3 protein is CAWSLTRDTQYF. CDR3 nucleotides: TGTGCCTGGAGTTTGACTAGAGATACGCAGTATTTT.

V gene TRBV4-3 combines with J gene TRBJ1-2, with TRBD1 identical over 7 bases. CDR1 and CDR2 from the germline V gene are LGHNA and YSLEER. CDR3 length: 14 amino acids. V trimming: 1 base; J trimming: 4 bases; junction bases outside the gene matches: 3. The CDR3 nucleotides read TGCGCCAGCAGCCAAGTTGGGACAGCCTATGGCTACACCTTC. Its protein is CASSQVGTAYGYTF.

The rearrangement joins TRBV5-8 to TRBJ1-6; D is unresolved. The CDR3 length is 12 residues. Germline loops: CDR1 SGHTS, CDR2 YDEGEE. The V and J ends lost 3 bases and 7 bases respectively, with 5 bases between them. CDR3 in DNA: TGTGCCAGCAGCTGGGGAAATTCACCCCTCCACTTT. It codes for CASSWGNSPLHF.